This T cell receptor beta chain was captured in a study of shared T cell receptors in the human thymus. The protocol was immunoSEQ multiplex PCR, while the TCRdb copy is restricted to in-frame clones and leaves out a portion. The table records about 400,000 clones, approximately 95% of them present only once. The V and J ends lost 10 bases and 3 bases respectively, with 19 bases between them. Germline V gene data show CDR1 as SNHLY and CDR2 as FYNNEI. There are 14 residues in the CDR3. The clonotype was recovered from a human donor. The V and J genes are TRBV2 and TRBJ2-7; the D call may be TRBD1 or TRBD2 (5 bases each). The sequencing sample was made of thymocytes. The CDR3 region is CATSPGTSYYEQYF. The CDR3 bases are TGTGCCACCTCGCCTGGGACCTCTTACTACGAGCAGTACTTC.